The text below deals with one T cell receptor beta chain. Its specificity is unknown. Use of 60 Vbeta and 13 Jbeta primers characterized the PCR. Using immunoSEQ multiplex PCR, the repertoire was profiled, and TCRdb retains in-frame clones only, with some absent. In the table there are about 140,000 clones, over 70% of which are singletons. The data were obtained in a study of cytomegalovirus exposure and HLA in healthy donors. The CDR3 covers 14 residues. With V trimmed by 7 bases and J by 4 bases, 6 bases remained unmatched. Germline CDR1 is SQVTM and CDR2 is ANQGSEA. Whole-study results and caveats: CMV serostatus was the only recorded immune exposure for donors. Reports described diagnosis of cytomegalovirus status by the classifier as highly specific and sensitive. In all likelihood, a cluster of highly shared sequence variants was a sequencing artifact.

This chain joins TRBV29-1 and TRBJ2-1, with 11 bases identical to TRBD2. Sequenced input: PBMCs. This clonotype was sampled from a young man in good health and CMV-seronegative. The CDR3 protein is CSGFSGRAYNEQFF. The CDR3 bases are TGCAGCGGCTTTAGCGGGAGGGCGTACAATGAGCAGTTCTTC.